The entry below describes one T cell receptor (beta chain). Its target is not known. These data come from a study of Ad26.COV2.S vaccination and SARS-CoV-2 variants. The wider study: Doses of Ad26.COV2.S were injected into muscle once or twice, 56 days apart.

Assay used: immunoSEQ multiplex PCR; TCRdb lists only in-frame clones, some missing. The table shows some 450,000 clones, with less than 95% occurring only once. Regarding the study as a whole: The TCR breadth and depth analyses may have understated or missed part of the total T cell responses. After vaccination, substantial breadth of spike-specific CD8+ and CD4+ responses was reported.

As for treatment: 15 to 20 received Ad26.COV2.S at low or high dose, single or two shots; a few received placebo; per-sample allocation not given. Each sample was drawn 63 days after the first injection (of vaccine or placebo). The sequenced sample was peripheral blood, obtained in a trial of Ad26.COV2.S vaccine versus placebo. This TCR was sampled from a person aged 18-60 years who received the Ad26.COV2.S COVID-19 vaccine or a placebo.

The CDR3 sequence: CASTKQGTQETQYF. The CDR3 DNA is TGCGCCAGCACAAAACAGGGAACCCAAGAGACCCAGTACTTC. The rearrangement uses TRBV5-1 and TRBJ2-5; tentative D call: TRBD1 (6 bases). The V gene lost 6 bases and the J gene lost 1 base, with 13 bases spanning the gap. The CDR3 totals 14 residues. The germline gives CDR1 SGHRS, CDR2 YFSETQ.